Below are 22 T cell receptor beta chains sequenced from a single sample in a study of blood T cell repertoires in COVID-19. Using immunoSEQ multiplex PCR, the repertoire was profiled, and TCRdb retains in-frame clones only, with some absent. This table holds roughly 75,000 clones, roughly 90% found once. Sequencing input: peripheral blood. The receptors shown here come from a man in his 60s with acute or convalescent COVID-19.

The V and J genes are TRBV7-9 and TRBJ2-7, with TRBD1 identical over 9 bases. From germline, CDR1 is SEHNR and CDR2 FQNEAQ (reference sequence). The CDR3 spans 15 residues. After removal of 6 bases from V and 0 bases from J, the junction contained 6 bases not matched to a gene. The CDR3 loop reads CASRAGTGNSYEQYF. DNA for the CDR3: TGTGCCAGCAGAGCCGGGACAGGGAACTCCTACGAGCAGTACTTC.

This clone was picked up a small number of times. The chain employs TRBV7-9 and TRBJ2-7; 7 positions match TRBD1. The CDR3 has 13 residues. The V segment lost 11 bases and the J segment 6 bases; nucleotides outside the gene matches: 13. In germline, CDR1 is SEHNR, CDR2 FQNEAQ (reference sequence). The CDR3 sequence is CAGHRDSLSEQYF. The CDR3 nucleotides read TGTGCCGGCCACCGGGACAGCCTTTCCGAGCAGTACTTC.

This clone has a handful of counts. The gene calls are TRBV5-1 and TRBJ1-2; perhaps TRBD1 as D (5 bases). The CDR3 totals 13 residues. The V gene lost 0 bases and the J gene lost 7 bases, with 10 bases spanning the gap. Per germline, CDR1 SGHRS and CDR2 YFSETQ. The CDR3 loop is CASSLEGYGGYTF. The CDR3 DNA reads TGCGCCAGCAGCTTGGAGGGGTATGGTGGCTACACCTTC.

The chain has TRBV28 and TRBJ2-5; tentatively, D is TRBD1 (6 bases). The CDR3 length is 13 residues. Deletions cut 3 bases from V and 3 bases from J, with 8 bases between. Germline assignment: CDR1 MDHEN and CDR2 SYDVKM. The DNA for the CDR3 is TGTGCCAGCAGTTTCTGGACAGAAGAGACCCAGTACTTC. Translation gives CASSFWTEETQYF.

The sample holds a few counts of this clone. In DNA form, the CDR3 reads TGTGCCAGAAGCTTGACCCCTCAGGGAAACACTGAAGCTTTCTTT. This encodes CARSLTPQGNTEAFF. This rearrangement joins TRBV5-3 to TRBJ1-1, with D possibly matching TRBD1 (5 bases). TRBV5-3 is designated an ORF whose function remains uncertain. V gave up 1 base and J gave up 2 bases, with 12 bases separating them. CDR3 length equals 15 residues.

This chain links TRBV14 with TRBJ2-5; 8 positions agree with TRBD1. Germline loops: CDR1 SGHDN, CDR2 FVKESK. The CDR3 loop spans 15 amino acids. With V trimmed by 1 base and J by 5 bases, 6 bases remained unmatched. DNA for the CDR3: TGTGCCAGCAGCCAAGTAAGGACAGGGAGGGAGACCCAGTACTTC. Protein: CASSQVRTGRETQYF.

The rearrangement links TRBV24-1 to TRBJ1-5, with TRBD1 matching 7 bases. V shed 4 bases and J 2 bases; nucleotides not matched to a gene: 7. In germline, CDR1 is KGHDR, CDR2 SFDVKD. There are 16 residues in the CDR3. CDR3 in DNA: TGTGCCACCAGTGACCCGACAGGGAGCGGCAATCAGCCCCAGCATTTT. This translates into CATSDPTGSGNQPQHF.

The CDR3 loop reads CASSTQGRETQYF. The CDR3 DNA is TGTGCCAGCAGTACACAGGGTCGAGAGACCCAGTACTTC. V gene TRBV12-3 or TRBV12-4 combines with J gene TRBJ2-5, with D perhaps matching TRBD1 (6 bases). With 5 bases removed from V and 4 bases from J, the gap between germline ends came to 11 bases. The CDR3 runs to 13 residues.

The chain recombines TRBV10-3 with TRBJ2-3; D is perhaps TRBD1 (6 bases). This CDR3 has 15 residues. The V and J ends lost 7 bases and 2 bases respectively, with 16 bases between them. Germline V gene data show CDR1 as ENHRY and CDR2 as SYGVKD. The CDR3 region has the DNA TGTGCCATCAAGGGGGTCCCTGGGAACACAGATACGCAGTATTTT. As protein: CAIKGVPGNTDTQYF.

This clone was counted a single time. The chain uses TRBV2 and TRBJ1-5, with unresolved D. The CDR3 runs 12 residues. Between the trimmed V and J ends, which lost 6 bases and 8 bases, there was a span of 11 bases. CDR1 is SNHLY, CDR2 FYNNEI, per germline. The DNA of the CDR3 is TGTGCCAGCAGCGGCCGACTGGAGCCCCAGCATTTT. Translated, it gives CASSGRLEPQHF. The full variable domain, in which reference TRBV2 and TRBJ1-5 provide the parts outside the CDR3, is EPEVTQTPSHQVTQMGQEVILRCVPISNHLYFYWYRQILGQKVEFLVSFYNNEISEKSEIFDDQFSVERPDGSNFTLKIRSTKLEDSAMYFCASSGRLEPQHFGDGTRLSIL.

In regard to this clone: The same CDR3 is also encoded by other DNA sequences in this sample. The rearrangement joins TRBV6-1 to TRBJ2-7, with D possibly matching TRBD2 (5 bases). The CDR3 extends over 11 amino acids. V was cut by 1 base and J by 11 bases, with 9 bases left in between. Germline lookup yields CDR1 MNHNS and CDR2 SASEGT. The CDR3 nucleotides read TGTGCCAGCAGTGAAGTAACGGGGAAGTACTTC. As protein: CASSEVTGKYF.

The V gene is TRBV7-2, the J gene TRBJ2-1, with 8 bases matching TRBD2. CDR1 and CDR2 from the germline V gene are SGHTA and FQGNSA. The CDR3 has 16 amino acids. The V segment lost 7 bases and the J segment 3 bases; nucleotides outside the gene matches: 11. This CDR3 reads CASTRAAGDLYNEQFF. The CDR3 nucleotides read TGTGCCAGCACCCGGGCAGCGGGGGACCTCTACAATGAGCAGTTCTTC. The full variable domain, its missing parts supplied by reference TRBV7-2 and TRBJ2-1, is GAGVSQSPSNKVTEKGKDVELRCDPISGHTALYWYRQSLGQGLEFLIYFQGNSAPDKSGLPSDRFSAERTGGSVSTLTIQRTQQEDSAVYLCASTRAAGDLYNEQFFGPGTRLTVL.

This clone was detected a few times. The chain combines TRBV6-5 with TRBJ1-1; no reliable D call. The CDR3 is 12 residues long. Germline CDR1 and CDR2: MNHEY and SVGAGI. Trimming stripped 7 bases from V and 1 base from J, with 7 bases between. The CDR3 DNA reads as TGTGCCAGCAAACGAGGGAACACTGAAGCTTTCTTT. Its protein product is CASKRGNTEAFF.

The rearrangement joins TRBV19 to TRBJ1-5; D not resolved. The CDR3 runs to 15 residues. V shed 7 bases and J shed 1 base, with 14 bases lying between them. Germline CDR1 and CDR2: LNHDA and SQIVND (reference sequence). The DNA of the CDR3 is TGTGCCAGTACCAACCCTGGGAGGAGCAATCAGCCCCAGCATTTT. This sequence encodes CASTNPGRSNQPQHF.

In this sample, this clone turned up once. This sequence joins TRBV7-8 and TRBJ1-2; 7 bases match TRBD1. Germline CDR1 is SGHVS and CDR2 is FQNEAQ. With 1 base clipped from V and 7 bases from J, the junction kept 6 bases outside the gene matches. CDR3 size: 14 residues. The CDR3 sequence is CASSLGRGRGGYTF. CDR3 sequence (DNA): TGTGCCAGCAGCTTAGGAAGGGGGCGCGGTGGCTACACCTTC.

CDR3 amino acids: CASKTTGGNSPLHF. The CDR3 coding sequence is TGTGCCAGTAAAACAACAGGGGGAAATTCACCCCTCCACTTT. The chain recombines TRBV19 with TRBJ1-6, with 8 positions matching TRBD1. With V trimmed by 7 bases and J by 7 bases, 6 bases remained unmatched. The CDR3 runs 14 residues. Germline V gene data show CDR1 as LNHDA and CDR2 as SQIVND (reference sequence).

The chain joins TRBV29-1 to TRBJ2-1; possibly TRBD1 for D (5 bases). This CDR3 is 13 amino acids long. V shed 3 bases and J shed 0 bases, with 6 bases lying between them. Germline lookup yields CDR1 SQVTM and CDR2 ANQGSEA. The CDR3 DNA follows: TGCAGCGTTGATCAGGGCTCCTACAATGAGCAGTTCTTC. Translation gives CSVDQGSYNEQFF.

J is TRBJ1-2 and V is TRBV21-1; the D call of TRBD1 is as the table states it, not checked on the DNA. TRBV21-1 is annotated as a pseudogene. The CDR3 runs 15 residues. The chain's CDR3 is CASSNRQESIYGYTF. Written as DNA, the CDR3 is TGTGCCAGCAGCAATAGACAGGAGTCGATTTATGGCTACACCTTC.

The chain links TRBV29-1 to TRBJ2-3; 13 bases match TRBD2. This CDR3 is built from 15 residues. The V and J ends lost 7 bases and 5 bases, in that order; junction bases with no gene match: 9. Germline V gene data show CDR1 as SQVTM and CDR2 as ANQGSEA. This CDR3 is CSAGSGTSGIDTQYF. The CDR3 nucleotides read TGCAGCGCCGGATCCGGGACTAGCGGGATAGATACGCAGTATTTT.

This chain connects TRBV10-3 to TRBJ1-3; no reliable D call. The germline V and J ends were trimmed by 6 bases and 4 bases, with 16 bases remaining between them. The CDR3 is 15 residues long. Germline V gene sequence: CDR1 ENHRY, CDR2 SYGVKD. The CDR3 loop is CAIRDLPGIGNTIYF. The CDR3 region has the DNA TGTGCCATCAGGGACCTCCCGGGGATAGGAAACACCATATATTTT.

CDR3 bases: TGTGCCAGCAGCCTCGAGGGTAGCGTTTCGGGAACCGGGGAGCTGTTTTTT. Amino acids: CASSLEGSVSGTGELFF. This chain joins TRBV9 and TRBJ2-2, with D possibly being TRBD2 (5 bases). There are 17 residues in the CDR3. V lost 4 bases and J lost 5, with 21 bases in between. Germline V gives CDR1 SGDLS, CDR2 YYNGEE. Full variable domain (remainder filled in from reference TRBV9 and TRBJ2-2): DSGVTQTPKHLITATGQRVTLRCSPRSGDLSVYWYQQSLDQGLQFLIQYYNGEERAKGNILERFSAQQFPDLHSELNLSSLELGDSALYFCASSLEGSVSGTGELFFGEGSRLTVL.

The CDR3 DNA follows: TGTGCCAGCAGTTTAAGGCAGGCTAGCAATCAGCCCCAGCATTTT. Its protein product is CASSLRQASNQPQHF. The rearrangement links TRBV27 to TRBJ1-5; D not certain. The CDR3 runs to 15 residues. Trimming removed 2 bases from V and 0 bases from J, with 8 bases in between. CDR1 is MNHEY, CDR2 SMNVEV, per germline (reference sequence).